This T cell receptor (beta chain) derives from a study of T cells in localized non-small cell lung cancer. The study's findings and limits: Sequencing covered just one tumor region, so heterogeneity cannot be ruled out. Uninvolved nearby lung showed the greatest T cell clonality, exceeding that found in tumor. Adjacent lung tissue had a median about 58 of the top 100 clones found in the tumor. Among blood samples, higher T cell density accompanied longer overall survival.

Profiled with immunoSEQ multiplex PCR; TCRdb holds only in-frame clones, not every one. The sample lists tens of thousands of clones, approximately 88% seen once, with 2.5% to 3.5% in the top ten. The CDR3 has 18 residues. Unmatched junction bases numbered 4, after V lost 0 bases and J lost 0 bases. The V gene's germline CDR1 is MGHRA and CDR2 YSYEKL. In regard to this clone: The antigen remains unidentified.

This clonotype was obtained from a woman aged 35 to 75 with stage I lung adenocarcinoma. The V call is TRBV4-1, the J call TRBJ2-6; 8 bases match TRBD1. Here the sequenced sample was peripheral blood, taken before any cancer treatment. CDR3 sequence reads: CASSQERDRSSGANVLTF. In DNA form, the CDR3 reads TGCGCCAGCAGCCAAGAAAGGGACAGGTCCTCTGGGGCCAACGTCCTGACTTTC.